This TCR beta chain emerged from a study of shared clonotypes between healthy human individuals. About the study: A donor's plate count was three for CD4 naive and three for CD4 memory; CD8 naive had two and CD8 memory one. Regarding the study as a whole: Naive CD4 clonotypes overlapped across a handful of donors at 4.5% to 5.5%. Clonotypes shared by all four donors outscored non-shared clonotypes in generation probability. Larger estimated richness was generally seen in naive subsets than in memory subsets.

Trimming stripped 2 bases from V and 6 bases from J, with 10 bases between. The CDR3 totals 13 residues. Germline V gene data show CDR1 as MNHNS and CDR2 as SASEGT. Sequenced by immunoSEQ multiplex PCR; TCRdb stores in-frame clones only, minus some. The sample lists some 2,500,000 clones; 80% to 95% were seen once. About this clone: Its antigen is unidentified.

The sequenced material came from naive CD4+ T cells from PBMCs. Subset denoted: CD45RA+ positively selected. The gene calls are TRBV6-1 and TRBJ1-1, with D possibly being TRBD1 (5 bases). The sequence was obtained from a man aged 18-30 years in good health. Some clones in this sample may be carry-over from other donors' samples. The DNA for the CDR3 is TGTGCCAGCAGTGAAAGGACACCCCCTGAAGCTTTCTTT. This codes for CASSERTPPEAFF.